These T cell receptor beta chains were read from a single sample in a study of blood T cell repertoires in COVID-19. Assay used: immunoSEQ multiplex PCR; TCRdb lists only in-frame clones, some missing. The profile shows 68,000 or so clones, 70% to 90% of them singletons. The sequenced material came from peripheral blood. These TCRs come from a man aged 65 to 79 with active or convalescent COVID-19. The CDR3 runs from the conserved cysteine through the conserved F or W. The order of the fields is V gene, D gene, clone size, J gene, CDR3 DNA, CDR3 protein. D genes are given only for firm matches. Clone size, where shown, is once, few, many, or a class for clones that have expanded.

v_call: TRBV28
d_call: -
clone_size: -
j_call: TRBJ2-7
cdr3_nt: TGTGCCAGCAGAGAGAGGGGGAGCCAGTATTACGAGCAGTACTTC
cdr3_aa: CASRERGSQYYEQYF

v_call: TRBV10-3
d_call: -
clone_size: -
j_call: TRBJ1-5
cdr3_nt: TGTGCCAGCGGGGGGGACATTAGCAATCAGCCCCAGCATTTT
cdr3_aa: CASGGDISNQPQHF

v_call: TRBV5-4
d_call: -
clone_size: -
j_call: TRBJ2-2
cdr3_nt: TGTGCCAGCAGCTTGAGGCGGACGAACACCGGGGAGCTGTTTTTT
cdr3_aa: CASSLRRTNTGELFF

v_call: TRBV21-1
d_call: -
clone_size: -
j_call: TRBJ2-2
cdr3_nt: TGTGCCAGCAGCAAATGCGAGGGCCGGTTAAACACCGGGGAGCTGTTTTTT
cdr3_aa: CASSKCEGRLNTGELFF

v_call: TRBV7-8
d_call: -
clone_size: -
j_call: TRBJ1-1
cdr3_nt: TGTGCCAGCAGCTCGCGCTACTCTGAAGCTTTCTTT
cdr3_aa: CASSSRYSEAFF

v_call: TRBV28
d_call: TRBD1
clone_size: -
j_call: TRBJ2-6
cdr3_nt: TGTGCCAGCAGAGCGACCGGGACAGGGGAGCGCTCTGGGGCCAACGTCCTGACTTTC
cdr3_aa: CASRATGTGERSGANVLTF

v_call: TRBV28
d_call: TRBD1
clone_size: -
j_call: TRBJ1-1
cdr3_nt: TGTGCCGTAGACAGGGAGGTAGGCACTGAAGCTTTCTTT
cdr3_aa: CAVDREVGTEAFF

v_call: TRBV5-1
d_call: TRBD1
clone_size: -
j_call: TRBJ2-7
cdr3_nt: TGCGCCAGCAGCTCTCCGACAGGGGCCTACGAGCAGTACTTC
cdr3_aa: CASSSPTGAYEQYF

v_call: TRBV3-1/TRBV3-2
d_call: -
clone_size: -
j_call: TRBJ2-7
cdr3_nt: TGTGCCAGCAGCCAAGACAGGGGACCCTACGAGCAGTACTTC
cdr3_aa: CASSQDRGPYEQYF

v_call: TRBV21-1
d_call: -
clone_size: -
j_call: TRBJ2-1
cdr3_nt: TGTGCCAGCAGCAAGGTATGGGGCCAGGGCCTTAGCTCCTACAATGAGCAGTTCTTC
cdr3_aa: CASSKVWGQGLSSYNEQFF

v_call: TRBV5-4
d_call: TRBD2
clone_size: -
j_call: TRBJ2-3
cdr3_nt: TGTGCCAGCAGCTCGGGACTAGCGGGAGTAGGGGATACGCAGTATTTT
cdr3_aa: CASSSGLAGVGDTQYF

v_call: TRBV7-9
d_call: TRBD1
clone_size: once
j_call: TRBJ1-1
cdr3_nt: TGTGCCAGCAGCCCCAGCGGACAGGGAGAAGCTTTCTTT
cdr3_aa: CASSPSGQGEAFF

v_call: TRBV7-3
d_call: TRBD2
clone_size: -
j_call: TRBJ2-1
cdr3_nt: TGTGCCAGCAGTCCTCTAGCGGGAGCCCACAATGAGCAGTTCTTC
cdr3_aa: CASSPLAGAHNEQFF

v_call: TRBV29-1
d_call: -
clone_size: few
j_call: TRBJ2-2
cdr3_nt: TGCAGCGTTGGACACAACACCGGGGAGCTGTTTTTT
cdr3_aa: CSVGHNTGELFF

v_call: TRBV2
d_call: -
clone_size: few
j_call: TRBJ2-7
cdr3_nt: TGTGCCAGCAGTGAAAGGGGCTACGAGCAGTACTTC
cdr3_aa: CASSERGYEQYF

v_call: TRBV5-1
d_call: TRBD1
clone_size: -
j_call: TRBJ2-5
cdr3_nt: TGCGCCAGCAGCTTGGCCGGACAGGGATTAGAGACCCAGTACTTC
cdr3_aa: CASSLAGQGLETQYF

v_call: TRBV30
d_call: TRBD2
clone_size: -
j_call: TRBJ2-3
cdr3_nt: TGTGCCTGGAGTGTACGATTAGCGGGGGGGAGGGATACGCAGTATTTT
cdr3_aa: CAWSVRLAGGRDTQYF

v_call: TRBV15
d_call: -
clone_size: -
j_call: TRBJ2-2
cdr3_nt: TGTGCCACCAGCCCCCGGACAGACCTAACCACCGGGGAGCTGTTTTTT
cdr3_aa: CATSPRTDLTTGELFF

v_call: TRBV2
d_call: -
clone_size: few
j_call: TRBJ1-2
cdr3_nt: TGTGCCAGCAGTGCCGATCAGGGTTCGTATGGCTACACCTTC
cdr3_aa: CASSADQGSYGYTF

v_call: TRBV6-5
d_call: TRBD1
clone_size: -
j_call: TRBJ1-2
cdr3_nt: TGTGCCAGCAGCCGCGGGACAGGCTATGGCTACACCTTC
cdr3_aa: CASSRGTGYGYTF

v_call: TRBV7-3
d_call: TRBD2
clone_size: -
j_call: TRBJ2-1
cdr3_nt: TGTGCCAGCAGTCGAATTAGCGGGAGGGCCTACAATGAGCAGTTCTTC
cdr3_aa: CASSRISGRAYNEQFF

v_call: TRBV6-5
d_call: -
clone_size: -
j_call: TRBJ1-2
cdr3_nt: TGTGCCGTGAGACAGACCTCTAACTATGGCTACACCTTC
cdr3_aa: CAVRQTSNYGYTF

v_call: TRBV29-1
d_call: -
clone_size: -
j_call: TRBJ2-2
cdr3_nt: TGCAGCGTTGGTTCCTTAGCCGGCACCGGGGAGCTGTTTTTT
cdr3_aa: CSVGSLAGTGELFF

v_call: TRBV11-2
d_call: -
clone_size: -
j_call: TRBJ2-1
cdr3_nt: TGTGCCAGCAGCTTTACAGGAGACTCCTACAATGAGCAGTTCTTC
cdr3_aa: CASSFTGDSYNEQFF

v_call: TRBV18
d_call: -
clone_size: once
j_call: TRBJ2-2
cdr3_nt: TGTGCCAGCTCACCACGAACAATTACGAACACCGGGGAGCTGTTTTTT
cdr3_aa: CASSPRTITNTGELFF

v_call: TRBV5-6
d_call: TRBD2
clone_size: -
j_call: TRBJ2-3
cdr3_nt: TGTGCCAGCAGCCCACTAGCGGGAGGGCTGGATACGCAGTATTTT
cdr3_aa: CASSPLAGGLDTQYF

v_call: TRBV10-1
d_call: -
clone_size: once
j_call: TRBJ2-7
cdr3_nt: TGCGCCAGCAGTGAGTCCGGGTCTCGTTTCTACGAGCAGTACTTC
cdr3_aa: CASSESGSRFYEQYF

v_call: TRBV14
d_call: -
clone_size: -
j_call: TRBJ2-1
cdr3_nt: TGTGCCAGCAGCCAAGACGCCCCCGGCCGGTGGAGCAATGAGCAGTTCTTC
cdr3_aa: CASSQDAPGRWSNEQFF

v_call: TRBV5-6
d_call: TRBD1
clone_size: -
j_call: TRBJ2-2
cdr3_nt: TGTGCCAGCAGCTTGCGGCGACAGGGAAACACCGGGGAGCTGTTTTTT
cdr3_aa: CASSLRRQGNTGELFF

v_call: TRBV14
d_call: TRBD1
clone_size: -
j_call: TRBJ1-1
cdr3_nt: TGTGCCAGCAGCTACCTGACAGGGGCCGGCACTGAAGCTTTCTTT
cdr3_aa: CASSYLTGAGTEAFF

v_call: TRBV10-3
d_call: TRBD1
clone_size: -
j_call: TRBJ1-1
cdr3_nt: TGTGCCATCAGTCCGGGACAGGGGAACACTGAAGCTTTCTTT
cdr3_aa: CAISPGQGNTEAFF

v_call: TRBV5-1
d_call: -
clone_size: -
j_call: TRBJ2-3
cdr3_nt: TGCGCCAGCAGCCTCCGGGCTCAGGGGGATACGCAGTATTTT
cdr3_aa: CASSLRAQGDTQYF

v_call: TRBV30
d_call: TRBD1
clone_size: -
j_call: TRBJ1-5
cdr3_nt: TGTGCCTGGGGGACAGGGGTCCTCAATCAGCCCCAGCATTTT
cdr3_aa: CAWGTGVLNQPQHF

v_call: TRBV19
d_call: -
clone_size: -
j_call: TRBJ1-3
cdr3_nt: TGTGCCAGTACCGATGAGAACCCAGGGCTCTCTGGAAACACCATATATTTT
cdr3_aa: CASTDENPGLSGNTIYF

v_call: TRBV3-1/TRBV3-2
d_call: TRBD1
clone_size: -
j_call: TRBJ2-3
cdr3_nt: TGTGCCAGCAGCACGACAGGGGGCTCCACAGATACGCAGTATTTT
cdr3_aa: CASSTTGGSTDTQYF

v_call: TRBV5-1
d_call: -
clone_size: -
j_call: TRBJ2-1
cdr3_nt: TGCGCCAGCAGCTTGGTTCTCGAGAACAATGAGCAGTTCTTC
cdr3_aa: CASSLVLENNEQFF

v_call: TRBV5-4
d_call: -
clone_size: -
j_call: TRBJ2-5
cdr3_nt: TGTGCCAGCAGCGCGGGACGGGGCCGGGGGACCCAGTACTTC
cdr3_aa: CASSAGRGRGTQYF

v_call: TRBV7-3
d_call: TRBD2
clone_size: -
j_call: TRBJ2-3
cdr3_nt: TGTGCCAGCAGCTTAACGGGACTAGCGGGAGGGCCGAAGAGAACAGATACGCAGTATTTT
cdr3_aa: CASSLTGLAGGPKRTDTQYF

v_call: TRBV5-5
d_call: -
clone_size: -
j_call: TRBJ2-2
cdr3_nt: TGTGCCAGCAGCTTGGACATCTACACCGGGGAGCTGTTTTTT
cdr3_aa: CASSLDIYTGELFF

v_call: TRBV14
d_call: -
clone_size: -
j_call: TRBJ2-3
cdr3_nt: TGTGCCAGCAGCCGTCGACAGCCAACAGATACGCAGTATTTT
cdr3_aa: CASSRRQPTDTQYF

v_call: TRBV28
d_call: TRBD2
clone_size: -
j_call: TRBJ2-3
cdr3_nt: TGTGCCAGCAGTCCATACGGGACTAGCTTCTTGATTTATACGCAGTATTTT
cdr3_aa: CASSPYGTSFLIYTQYF

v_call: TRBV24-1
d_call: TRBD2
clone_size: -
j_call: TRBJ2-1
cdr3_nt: TGTGCCACCAGTGATCCCTCCCGCGGGGAGGGTTTCTACAATGAGCAGTTCTTC
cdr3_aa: CATSDPSRGEGFYNEQFF

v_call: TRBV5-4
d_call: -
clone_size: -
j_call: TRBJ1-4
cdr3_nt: TGTGCCAGCAGCACGGACCTGGGAAGGGGTAATGAAAAACTGTTTTTT
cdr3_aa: CASSTDLGRGNEKLFF

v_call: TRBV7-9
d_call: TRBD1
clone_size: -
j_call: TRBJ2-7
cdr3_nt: TGTGCCAGCAGCTCACGGACAGGGCCCCACGAGCAGTACTTC
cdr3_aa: CASSSRTGPHEQYF

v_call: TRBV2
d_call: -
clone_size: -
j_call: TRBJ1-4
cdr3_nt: TGTGCCAGCATCGTTACAGGGATCGGGAATGAAAAACTGTTTTTT
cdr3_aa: CASIVTGIGNEKLFF

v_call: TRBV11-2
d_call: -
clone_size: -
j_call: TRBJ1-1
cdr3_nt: TGTGCCAGCAGCTACGGACAGTCTGAAGCTTTCTTT
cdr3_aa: CASSYGQSEAFF